A selection of T cell receptor beta chains follows, all from one sample in a study of T cell responses to AZD1222 COVID-19 vaccine. Sequencing used immunoSEQ multiplex PCR; TCRdb keeps in-frame clones, though not all of them. This sample has some 140,000 clones, with approximately 90% found just once. Sample: peripheral blood, taken on day 0 of AZD1222 vaccination. Source of these receptors: an adult in good health. Both conserved end residues are trimmed from each CDR3.

v_call | cdr3_aa
TRBV11-3 | ASSLDGKETQY
TRBV18 | ASSPQSGRSDTQY
TRBV27 | ASSSRASYEQY
TRBV27 | ASSLLSPIGSGIIYEQY
TRBV7-5 | ARSFPRVTATNEKLF
TRBV10-1 | ASSESWPRDRNSPLH
TRBV19 | ASSIGAGTGAGNTIY
TRBV2 | ASSVAGDQPQH
TRBV29-1 | SARAGTANTEAF
TRBV28 | ASSLPAVNGPQH
TRBV18 | ASSPGLAGDVEQY
TRBV4-3 | ASSQSAGLHTYEQY
TRBV11-2 | ASSSGQGQEQLF
TRBV18 | ASSPGGQGGQPQH
TRBV2 | AIRAAPNTGELF
TRBV11-2 | ASSPSGRATEQF
TRBV11-2 | ASSLNHATGEQY
TRBV11-1 | ASTEKGGPTDTQY
TRBV12-5 | ASGLVRGASNTGELF
TRBV27 | ASSPTGLSNQPQH
TRBV10-3 | AISGTGGQQETQY
TRBV19 | ASSSTPGTGARAF
TRBV15 | ATSREEGGAETQY
TRBV10-1 | ARFRTGNSPLH
TRBV9 | ASSVATDTQY
TRBV30 | AWGGPGSGNTIY
TRBV6-5 | ASSYQMNTEAF
TRBV3-1/TRBV3-2 | ASTGDSSGNTIY
TRBV7-8 | ATKPGLVTTGELF
TRBV4-2 | ASSRVVSEGQPQH
TRBV6-1 | ASSEDNWTDNQPQH
TRBV6-2/TRBV6-3 | ASSYLYGVRVLQETQY
TRBV10-3 | AISEGAGGPYNEQF
TRBV5-1 | ASSLDGGTEAF
TRBV27 | ASKEGPGTEAF
TRBV12-3/TRBV12-4 | ASRPHGDYGYT
TRBV7-8 | ASNPPGTGNQPQH
TRBV19 | ASSIVQGAAEAF
TRBV28 | ASRDGTLYEQY
TRBV2 | ASRQGGEKLF
TRBV19 | ARQGMKETQY
TRBV6-5 | ASSGTAGNTIY
TRBV9 | ASSVGRGYGYT
TRBV7-2 | ASSLARTSTDTQY
TRBV30 | AWSSGPTGVATEAF
TRBV15 | ATSRDLSQGSSEQY
TRBV12-3/TRBV12-4 | ASSFGFEAF
TRBV5-1 | ASSLWGRSTEAF
TRBV7-9 | ASSLATGVAAGNTIY
TRBV30 | AWSGSGTGAYEQY
TRBV3-1/TRBV3-2 | ASSPLRGAKNIQY
TRBV5-8 | ASSLGQTSTDTQY
TRBV3-1/TRBV3-2 | ASSPTGGYNEQF
TRBV25-1 | ASRQGSGQPQH
TRBV13 | ASSFSRSTNTEAF
TRBV12-3/TRBV12-4 | ASSYGGYETQY